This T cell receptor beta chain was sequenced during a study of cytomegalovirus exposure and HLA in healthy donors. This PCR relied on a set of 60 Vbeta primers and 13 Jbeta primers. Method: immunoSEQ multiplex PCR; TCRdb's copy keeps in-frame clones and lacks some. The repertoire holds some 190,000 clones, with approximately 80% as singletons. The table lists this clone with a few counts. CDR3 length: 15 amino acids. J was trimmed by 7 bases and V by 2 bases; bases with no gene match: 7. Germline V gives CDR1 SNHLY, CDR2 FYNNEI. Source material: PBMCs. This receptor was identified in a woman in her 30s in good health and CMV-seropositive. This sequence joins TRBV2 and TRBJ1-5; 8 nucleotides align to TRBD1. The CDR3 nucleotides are TGTGCCAGCAGTGAATGGGAACAGGGGGGCCAGCCCCAGCATTTT. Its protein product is CASSEWEQGGQPQHF.